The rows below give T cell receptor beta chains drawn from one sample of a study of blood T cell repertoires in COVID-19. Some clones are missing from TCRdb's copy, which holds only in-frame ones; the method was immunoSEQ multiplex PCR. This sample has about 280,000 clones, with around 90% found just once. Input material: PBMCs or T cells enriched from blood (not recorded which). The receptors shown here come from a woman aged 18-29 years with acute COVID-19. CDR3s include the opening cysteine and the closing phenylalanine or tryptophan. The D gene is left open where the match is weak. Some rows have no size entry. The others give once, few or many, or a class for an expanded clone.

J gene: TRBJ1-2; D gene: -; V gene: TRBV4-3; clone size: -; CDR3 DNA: TGCGCCAGCAGCCAAGTTTTAGGGGATTCCTACACCTTC; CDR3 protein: CASSQVLGDSYTF
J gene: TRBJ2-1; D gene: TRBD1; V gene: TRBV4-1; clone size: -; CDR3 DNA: TGCGCCAGCAGCCAAACGACAGGGCCCAACTCCTACAATGAGCAGTTCTTC; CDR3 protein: CASSQTTGPNSYNEQFF
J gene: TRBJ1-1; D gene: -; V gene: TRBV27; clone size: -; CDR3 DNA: TGTGCCAGCAGTTCCAGGGAGAACACTGAAGCTTTCTTT; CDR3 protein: CASSSRENTEAFF
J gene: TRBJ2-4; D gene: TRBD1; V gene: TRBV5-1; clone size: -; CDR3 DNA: TGCGCCAGCAGCCACAGACAGGGGTTAGCCAAAAACATTCAGTACTTC; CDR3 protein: CASSHRQGLAKNIQYF
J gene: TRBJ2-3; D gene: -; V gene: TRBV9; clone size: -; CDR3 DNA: TGTGCCAGCAGCGTAGTCCCTACAGGAACAGATACGCAGTATTTT; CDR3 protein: CASSVVPTGTDTQYF
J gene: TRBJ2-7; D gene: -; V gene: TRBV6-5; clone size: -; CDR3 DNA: TGTGCCAGCAGAAGGGAGACCTACGAGCAGTACTTC; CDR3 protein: CASRRETYEQYF
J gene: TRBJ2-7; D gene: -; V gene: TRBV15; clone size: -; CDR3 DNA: TGTGCCACCAGCAGAGATCGGAGGGACGAGCAGTACTTC; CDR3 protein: CATSRDRRDEQYF
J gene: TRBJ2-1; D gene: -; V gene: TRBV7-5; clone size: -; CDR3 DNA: TGTGCCAGAAGCCAAAGGGGTGAGCAGTTCTTC; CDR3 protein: CARSQRGEQFF
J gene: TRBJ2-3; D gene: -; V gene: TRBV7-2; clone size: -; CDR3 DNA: TGTGCCAGCAGCTTAGTGGGAAGCGGCTTTAGCACAGATACGCAGTATTTT; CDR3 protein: CASSLVGSGFSTDTQYF
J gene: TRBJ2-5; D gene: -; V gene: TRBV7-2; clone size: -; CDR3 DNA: TGTGCCAGCAGCCCTAGTTACGTTCAAGAGACCCAGTACTTC; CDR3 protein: CASSPSYVQETQYF
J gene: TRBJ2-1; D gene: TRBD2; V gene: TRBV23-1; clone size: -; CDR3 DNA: TGCGCCAGCAGTCAAGGGGGGAGAGCGGGGAGCACGGAGCAGTTCTTC; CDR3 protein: CASSQGGRAGSTEQFF
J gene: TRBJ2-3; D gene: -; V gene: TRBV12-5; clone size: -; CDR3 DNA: TGTGCTAGTGGTTTGGTATCTAGCACAGATACGCAGTATTTT; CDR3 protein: CASGLVSSTDTQYF
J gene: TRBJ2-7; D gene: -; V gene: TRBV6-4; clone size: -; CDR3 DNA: TGTGCCAGCAGCGACCCCGGGGGCGTCGGGAGGCTCTACGAGCAGTACTTC; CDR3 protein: CASSDPGGVGRLYEQYF
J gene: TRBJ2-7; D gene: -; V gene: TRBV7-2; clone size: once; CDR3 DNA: TGTGCCAGCAGCTTAACACAGGGCGGGGAGCAGTACTTC; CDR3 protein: CASSLTQGGEQYF
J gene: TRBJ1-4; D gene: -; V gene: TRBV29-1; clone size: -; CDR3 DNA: TGCAGCGTCCGAATCCCCCAAGCATCCACTAATGAAAAACTGTTTTTT; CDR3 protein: CSVRIPQASTNEKLFF